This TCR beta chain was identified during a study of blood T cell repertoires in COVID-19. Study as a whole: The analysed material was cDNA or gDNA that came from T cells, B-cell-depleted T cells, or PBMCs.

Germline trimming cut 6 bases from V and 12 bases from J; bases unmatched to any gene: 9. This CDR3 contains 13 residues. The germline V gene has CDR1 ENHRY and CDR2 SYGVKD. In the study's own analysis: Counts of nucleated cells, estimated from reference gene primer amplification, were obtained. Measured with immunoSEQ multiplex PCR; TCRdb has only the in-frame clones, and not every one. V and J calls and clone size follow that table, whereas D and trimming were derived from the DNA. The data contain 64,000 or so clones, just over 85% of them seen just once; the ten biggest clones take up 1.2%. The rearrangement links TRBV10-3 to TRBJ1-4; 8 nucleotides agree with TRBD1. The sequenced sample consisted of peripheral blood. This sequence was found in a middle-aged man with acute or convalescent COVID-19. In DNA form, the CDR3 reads TGTGCCATCAGCGAAACGGACAGGGATGAACTGTTTTTT. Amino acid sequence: CAISETDRDELFF.